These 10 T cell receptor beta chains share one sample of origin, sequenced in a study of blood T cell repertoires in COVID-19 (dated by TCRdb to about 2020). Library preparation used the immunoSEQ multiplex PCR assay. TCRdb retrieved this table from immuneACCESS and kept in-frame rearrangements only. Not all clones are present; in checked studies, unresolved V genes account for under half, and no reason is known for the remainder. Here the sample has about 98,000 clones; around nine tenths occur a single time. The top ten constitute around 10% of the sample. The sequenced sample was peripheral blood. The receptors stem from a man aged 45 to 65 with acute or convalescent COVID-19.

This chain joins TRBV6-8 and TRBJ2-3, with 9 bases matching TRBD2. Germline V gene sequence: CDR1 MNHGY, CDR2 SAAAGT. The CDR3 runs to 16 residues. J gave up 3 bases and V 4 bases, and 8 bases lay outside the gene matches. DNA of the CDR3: TGTGCCAGCAGTTTCCCTAGCGGGATTGGAACAGATACGCAGTATTTT. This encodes CASSFPSGIGTDTQYF.

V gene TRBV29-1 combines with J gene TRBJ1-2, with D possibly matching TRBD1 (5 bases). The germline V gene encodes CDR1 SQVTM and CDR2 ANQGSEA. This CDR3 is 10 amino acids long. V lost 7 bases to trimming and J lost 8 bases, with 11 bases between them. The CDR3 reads CSAEEGGYTF. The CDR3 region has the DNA TGCAGCGCCGAGGAGGGGGGCTACACCTTC.

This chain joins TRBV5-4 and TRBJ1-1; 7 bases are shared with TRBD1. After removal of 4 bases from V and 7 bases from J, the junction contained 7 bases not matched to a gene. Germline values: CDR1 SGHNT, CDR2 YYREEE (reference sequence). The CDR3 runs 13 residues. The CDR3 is CASSQGQLIEAFF. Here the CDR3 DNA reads TGTGCCAGCAGCCAGGGACAGCTTATTGAAGCTTTCTTT.

For the CDR3, the DNA is TGTGCCACCAGCAGCAAAGACAGGGGCTTGCAGGTGGTGAACACTGAAGCTTTCTTT. This sequence encodes CATSSKDRGLQVVNTEAFF. The J gene is TRBJ1-1, the V gene TRBV15; 8 bases fit TRBD1. V lost 3 bases to trimming and J lost 0 bases; unmatched junction nucleotides: 15. The CDR3 is 19 amino acids. Looked up from germline, CDR1 is LNHNV and CDR2 is YYDKDF (reference sequence). The full variable domain, its missing parts supplied by reference TRBV15 and TRBJ1-1, is DAMVIQNPRYQVTQFGKPVTLSCSQTLNHNVMYWYQQKSSQAPKLLFHYYDKDFNNEADTPDNFQSRRPNTSFCFLDIRSPGLGDTAMYLCATSSKDRGLQVVNTEAFFGQGTRLTVV.

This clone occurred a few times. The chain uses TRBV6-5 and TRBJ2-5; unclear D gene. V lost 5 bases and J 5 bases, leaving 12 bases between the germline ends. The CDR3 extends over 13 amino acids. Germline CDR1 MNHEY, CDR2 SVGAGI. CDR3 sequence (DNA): TGTGCCAGCAGTCGGCCAGCGAGGGAGACCCAGTACTTC. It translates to CASSRPARETQYF.

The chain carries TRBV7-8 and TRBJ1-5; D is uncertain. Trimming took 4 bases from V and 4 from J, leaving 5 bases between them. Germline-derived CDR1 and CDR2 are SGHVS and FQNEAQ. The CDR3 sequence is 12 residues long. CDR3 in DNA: TGTGCCAGCAGCTGGAGTAATCAGCCCCAGCATTTT. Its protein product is CASSWSNQPQHF. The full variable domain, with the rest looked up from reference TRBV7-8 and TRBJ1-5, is GAGVSQSPRYKVAKRGQDVALRCDPISGHVSLFWYQQALGQGPEFLTYFQNEAQLDKSGLPSDRFFAERPEGSVSTLKIQRTQQEDSAVYLCASSWSNQPQHFGDGTRLSIL.

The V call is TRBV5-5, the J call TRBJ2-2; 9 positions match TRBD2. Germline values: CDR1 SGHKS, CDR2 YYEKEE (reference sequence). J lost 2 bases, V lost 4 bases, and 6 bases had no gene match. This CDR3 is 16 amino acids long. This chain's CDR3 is CASSPRTSANTGELFF. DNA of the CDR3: TGTGCCAGCAGCCCTCGGACTAGCGCCAACACCGGGGAGCTGTTTTTT.

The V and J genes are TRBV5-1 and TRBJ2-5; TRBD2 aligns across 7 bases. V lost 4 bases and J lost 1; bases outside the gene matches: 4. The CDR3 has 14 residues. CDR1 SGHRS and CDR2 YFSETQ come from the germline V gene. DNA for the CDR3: TGCGCCAGCAGCACGGGGGGAATCCAAGAGACCCAGTACTTC. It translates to CASSTGGIQETQYF.

The CDR3: CASSLGRDRVYEQYF. The CDR3 DNA reads TGTGCCAGCAGCTTAGGCCGGGACAGGGTCTACGAGCAGTACTTC. The chain joins TRBV11-2 to TRBJ2-7, with 9 nucleotides matching TRBD1. V was clipped by 1 base and J by 3 bases; unmatched bases: 4. This CDR3 is 15 amino acids long. Germline V lookup: CDR1 SGHAT, CDR2 FQNNGV.

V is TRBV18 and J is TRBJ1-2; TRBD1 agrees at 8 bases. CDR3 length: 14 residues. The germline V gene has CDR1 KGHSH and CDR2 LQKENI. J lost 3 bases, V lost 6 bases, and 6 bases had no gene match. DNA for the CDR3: TGTGCCAGCTCTCTTGGACAGGGCTACTATGGCTACACCTTC. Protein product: CASSLGQGYYGYTF.